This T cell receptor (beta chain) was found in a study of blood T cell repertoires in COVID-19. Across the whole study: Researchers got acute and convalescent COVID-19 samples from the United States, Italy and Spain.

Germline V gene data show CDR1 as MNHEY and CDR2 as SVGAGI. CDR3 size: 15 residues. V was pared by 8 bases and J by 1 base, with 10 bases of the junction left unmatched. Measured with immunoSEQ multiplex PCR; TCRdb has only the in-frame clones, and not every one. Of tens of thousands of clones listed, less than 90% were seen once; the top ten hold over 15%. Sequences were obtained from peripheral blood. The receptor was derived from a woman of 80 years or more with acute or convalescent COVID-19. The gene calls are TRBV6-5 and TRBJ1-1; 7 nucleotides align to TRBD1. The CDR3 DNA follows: TGTGCCAGCGGGGGTAGGGACAGCTGGAACACTGAAGCTTTCTTT. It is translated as CASGGRDSWNTEAFF.